The clone carrying this T cell receptor (beta chain) was seen a handful of times. The antigen is not known. These data come from a study of CD8 T cells in ankylosing spondylitis. General observations from the study: Ankylosing spondylitis blood seemed to carry a telltale TCR beta motif made of eight or nine highly homologous variants. Disease-linked clones were reportedly significantly enriched in matched ankylosing spondylitis synovial fluid. Disease-linked clones, CD8+, were relatively rare in peripheral blood. A number of the motif variants had already been described in reactive arthritis synovial fluid and blood.

For TCR beta, libraries came from quantitative 5'-RACE with molecular barcodes. TCRdb called the 5' RACE reads again in MiXCR, with one record for every CDR3 protein. The table has about 220,000 distinct CDR3 sequences, approximately 7.4% seen once. The CDR3 is made up of 17 amino acids. Trimming pared 0 bases from V and 0 bases from J, leaving 14 bases between. Per the germline V gene, CDR1 is MNHEY and CDR2 is SMNVEV (reference sequence). The chain uses TRBV27 and TRBJ1-1; the D gene is possibly TRBD1 (5 bases). The sequenced sample was blood, either unsorted or a sorted T cell fraction (not recorded which). The origin of this receptor is a male donor with ankylosing spondylitis. In nucleotides, the CDR3 is TGTGCCAGCAGTTTATCGGCAGGGACCCCTTTGAACACTGAAGCTTTCTTT. It codes for CASSLSAGTPLNTEAFF.